This T cell receptor beta chain stems from a study of blood T cell repertoires in COVID-19. Looking at the study overall: Sample material is recorded as cDNA or gDNA derived from T cells, B-cell-depleted T cells, or PBMCs.

Some clones are missing from TCRdb's copy, which holds only in-frame ones; the method was immunoSEQ multiplex PCR. The data hold fewer than 250,000 clones, with approximately 80% observed a single time. The V and J ends lost 3 bases and 6 bases respectively, with 15 bases between them. The CDR3 runs 14 residues. Germline lookup yields CDR1 LGHNA and CDR2 YSLEER. This chain joins TRBV4-3 and TRBJ2-7; tentatively, D is TRBD1 (8 bases). This TCR came from a woman of 80 years or more with acute or convalescent COVID-19. Sequenced: peripheral blood. The CDR3 coding sequence is TGCGCCAGCAGCCACACAGGGGGGAGGGGCGAGCAGTACTTC. It translates to CASSHTGGRGEQYF.